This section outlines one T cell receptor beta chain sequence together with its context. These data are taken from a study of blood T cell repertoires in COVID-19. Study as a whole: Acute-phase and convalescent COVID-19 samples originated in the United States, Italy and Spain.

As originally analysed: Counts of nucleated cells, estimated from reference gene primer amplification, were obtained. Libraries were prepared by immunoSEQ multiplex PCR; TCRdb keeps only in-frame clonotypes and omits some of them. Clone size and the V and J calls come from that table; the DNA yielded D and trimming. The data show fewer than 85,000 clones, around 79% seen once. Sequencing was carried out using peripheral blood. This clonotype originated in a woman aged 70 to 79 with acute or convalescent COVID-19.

The CDR3 bases are TGTGCCAGCAGTATCCTAACAGGGGACGCCCACGAGCAGTACTTC. Translating gives CASSILTGDAHEQYF. The rearrangement links TRBV28 to TRBJ2-7; 7 bases align to TRBD1. The CDR3 totals 15 residues. Germline V gives CDR1 MDHEN, CDR2 SYDVKM. V was clipped by 5 bases and J by 5 bases; unmatched bases: 12.